Listed below are T cell receptor beta chains from one sample, sequenced in a study of blood T cell repertoires in COVID-19. Clones were sequenced by immunoSEQ multiplex PCR, and TCRdb holds only the in-frame ones, with some missing. There are about 190,000 clones in the sample; 80% to 95% occur only once, and approximately 0.5% lies in the top ten. The sample comprised peripheral blood. Source of these receptors: a man aged 50-59 years with acute or convalescent COVID-19. Both conserved end residues are part of each CDR3. The D gene is left open where the match is weak. The listing skips clone size in some rows; elsewhere it reads once, few, many or a size class.

cdr3_nt cdr3_aa j_call v_call d_call clone_size
TGTGCCAGCAGTCCCAGGGGGCTGGATAGCAATCAGCCCCAGCATTTT CASSPRGLDSNQPQHF TRBJ1-5 TRBV27 TRBD1 -
TGTGCCAGCAGTTTTGGCAGTTCCTACGAGCAGTACTTC CASSFGSSYEQYF TRBJ2-7 TRBV12-3/TRBV12-4 - few
TGTGCCAGCTCACCACCAGGGGGCCTCAGACGGGAAGCTTTCTTT CASSPPGGLRREAFF TRBJ1-1 TRBV18 TRBD1 -
TGTGCCAGCAGTTACCGGGACAGGGCAGGTGGCTACACCTTC CASSYRDRAGGYTF TRBJ1-2 TRBV6-2/TRBV6-3 TRBD1 -
TGTGCCAGCAGTCCACGGCCGGGGTCAGGCTACACCTTC CASSPRPGSGYTF TRBJ1-2 TRBV6-5 - -
TGTGCCAGCAGCCCCTTCCGCGGAAAACTGTTTTTT CASSPFRGKLFF TRBJ1-4 TRBV5-6 - -
TGCGCCAGCAGCTCGGACGGACAGGGGCTAAAACTGACTGAAGCTTTCTTT CASSSDGQGLKLTEAFF TRBJ1-1 TRBV5-1 TRBD1 -
TGCGCCAGCAGCCAAGCCGGGACTAGCGGGAGTGGTGGGGAGCTGTTTTTT CASSQAGTSGSGGELFF TRBJ2-2 TRBV4-1 TRBD2 -
TGTGCCACCAGCAGAGCAGTGACAGCTGGAGATGAAAAACTGTTTTTT CATSRAVTAGDEKLFF TRBJ1-4 TRBV15 - -
TGTGCCAGCAGCTCTGGGACAGGGGCGGGAAAACTGTTTTTT CASSSGTGAGKLFF TRBJ1-4 TRBV7-9 TRBD1 -
TGTGCCAGCAGTTTAAGGAGGGATGAAAAACTGTTTTTT CASSLRRDEKLFF TRBJ1-4 TRBV12-3/TRBV12-4 - -
TGTGCCAGCATCAGGGGTCAATTGACCGGGGAGCTGTTTTTT CASIRGQLTGELFF TRBJ2-2 TRBV28 - -
TGTGCCTGGAGTCAGGGGGCGGCTGGAAACACCATATATTTT CAWSQGAAGNTIYF TRBJ1-3 TRBV30 TRBD1 -
TGTGCCAGCAGCAAAGGACAGGGGAATTCACCCCTCCACTTT CASSKGQGNSPLHF TRBJ1-6 TRBV7-9 TRBD1 -
TGTGCCCTGACCGGCCCCGGGTCCACTAATGAAAAACTGTTTTTT CALTGPGSTNEKLFF TRBJ1-4 TRBV7-9 - -
TGTGCCAGCAGCTTAGCTAGCGGTTACAATGAGCAGTTCTTC CASSLASGYNEQFF TRBJ2-1 TRBV11-2 TRBD2 once
TGTGCCACGACGGAGCCCCGGTACAATGAGCAGTTCTTC CATTEPRYNEQFF TRBJ2-1 TRBV6-5 - -
TGCGCCAGCAGCAGGGACATCCACGGGGAGCTGTTTTTT CASSRDIHGELFF TRBJ2-2 TRBV5-1 - -
TGTGCCAGCAGCTCCTGGCAGACAAACACCGGGGAGCTGTTTTTT CASSSWQTNTGELFF TRBJ2-2 TRBV7-9 - -
TGTGCCACCAGGGGACAGGAGGAAGCCGGGGAGCTGTTTTTT CATRGQEEAGELFF TRBJ2-2 TRBV24-1 TRBD1 few
TGTGCCAGCTCACCGAAAACTAGCGGGAGAGCAACAGATACGCAGTATTTT CASSPKTSGRATDTQYF TRBJ2-3 TRBV18 TRBD2 -
TGTGCCAGCGCCATTTCGGGGGATACGCAGTATTTT CASAISGDTQYF TRBJ2-3 TRBV28 - -
TGTGCCAGCAGTATGTCCGGGACACGCGCCGGAATCTATTCACCCCTCCACTTT CASSMSGTRAGIYSPLHF TRBJ1-6 TRBV27 - -
TGTGCCAGTAGTATTCCCGCGGAGCCCCAGCATTTT CASSIPAEPQHF TRBJ1-5 TRBV19 - -
TGTGCCAGCTCCCAGGGGGGAACAGGGACCAACACTGAAGCTTTCTTT CASSQGGTGTNTEAFF TRBJ1-1 TRBV18 TRBD1 -
TGTGCCACCAGCAGAGATTTGGGGACTGCAACTAATGAAAAACTGTTTTTT CATSRDLGTATNEKLFF TRBJ1-4 TRBV15 - -
TGTGCCAGCAGTTACTCGGGAGGGGCGGGCGAAAAACTGTTTTTT CASSYSGGAGEKLFF TRBJ1-4 TRBV6-5 - -
TGTGCCAGCAGTTGGGGGACTGGGGAGGTGGTCTTC CASSWGTGEVVF TRBJ2-1 TRBV28 - -
TGTGCCAGCAGCGTACAAGTGGACAGGGGCGGCACTGAAGCTTTCTTT CASSVQVDRGGTEAFF TRBJ1-1 TRBV9 TRBD1 -
TGCAGCGTTCCTTCAGGGATAGATACGCAGTATTTT CSVPSGIDTQYF TRBJ2-3 TRBV29-1 - -
TGCGCCAGCAGCCAATCACAGGGGTCTCGTCAGCCCCAGCATTTT CASSQSQGSRQPQHF TRBJ1-5 TRBV4-3 TRBD1 -
TGTGCCAGCAGCCATTCTAACGTCCTGACTTTC CASSHSNVLTF TRBJ2-6 TRBV4-2 - -
TGTGCCAGCAGCCAAGTCGTGAATGAGCAGTTCTTC CASSQVVNEQFF TRBJ2-1 TRBV3-1/TRBV3-2 - -